The 28 T cell receptor beta chains given below trace back to one sample, sequenced in a study of monozygotic twins with inflammatory bowel disease. Using the 5' RACE reads, TCRdb records one entry per CDR3 protein without DNA. The sample totals over 150,000 distinct CDR3 sequences. The sequencing sample was made of blood. These receptors were obtained from a human donor with ulcerative colitis or Crohn's disease, or a healthy co-twin of an affected twin (not recorded which).

The V and J genes are TRBV5-4 and TRBJ1-3. CDR3 length: 15 amino acids. The V gene's germline CDR1 is SGHNT and CDR2 YYREEE (reference sequence). The CDR3 sequence: CASSTSKDFGNTIYF. The variable domain in full, completed from reference TRBV5-4 and TRBJ1-3, reads ETGVTQSPTHLIKTRGQQVTLRCSSQSGHNTVSWYQQALGQGPQFIFQYYREEENGRGNFPPRFSGLQFPNYSSELNVNALELDDSALYLCASSTSKDFGNTIYFGEGSWLTVV.

This CDR3 is CASSSTGTGMNEQFF. The chain joins TRBV5-1 to TRBJ2-1; the D call of TRBD1 rests on TCRdb alone, since no DNA is present to check it. The germline V gene has CDR1 SGHRS and CDR2 YFSETQ. The CDR3 extends over 15 amino acids.

This rearrangement joins TRBV20-1 to TRBJ2-7; TCRdb reports TRBD1, a call that lacks DNA to check it against. Germline V CDR1 and CDR2: DFQATT, SNEGSKA (reference sequence). The CDR3 runs to 15 residues. CDR3 loop: CSAGPPGPRGDEQYF.

The rearrangement joins TRBV19 to TRBJ2-1. CDR3 size: 16 residues. From germline, CDR1 is LNHDA and CDR2 SQIVND (reference sequence). This CDR3 is CASNEGLRESYNEQFF.

The rearrangement links TRBV6-1 to TRBJ2-1; TCRdb outputs TRBD1, but without DNA this stays unchecked. CDR1 MNHNS and CDR2 SASEGT come from the germline V gene. The CDR3 totals 16 residues. The CDR3 loop is CASSEYGAGPYNEQFF.

The V and J genes are TRBV7-9 and TRBJ2-2; as DNA is missing, the TRBD1 call by TCRdb cannot be tested. Germline assignment: CDR1 SEHNR and CDR2 FQNEAQ (reference sequence). This CDR3 region has 15 residues. CDR3: CASSVTGRNTGELFF.

This chain uses TRBV7-8 with TRBJ2-3; TCRdb designates TRBD2, a call that cannot be tested without DNA. The CDR3 sequence is 16 residues long. CDR1 SGHVS and CDR2 FQNEAQ come from the germline V gene. The chain's CDR3 is CASSHKFSGSGDTQYF.

The gene calls are TRBV20-1 and TRBJ1-1; as DNA is missing, the TRBD1 call by TCRdb cannot be tested. The CDR3 is 12 amino acids. Germline V gives CDR1 DFQATT, CDR2 SNEGSKA (reference sequence). The chain's CDR3 is CSARRRGTEAFF.

This chain connects TRBV18 to TRBJ1-6. Looked up from germline, CDR1 is KGHSH and CDR2 is LQKENI. The CDR3 is 16 residues long. CDR3 protein: CASSPSGEGVGSPLHF.

This chain uses TRBV7-3 with TRBJ1-1; TCRdb selects TRBD1, and the lack of DNA leaves this call unchecked. Looked up from germline, CDR1 is SGHTA and CDR2 is FQGTGA. The length of the CDR3 is 15 residues. The CDR3 here is CASSPTGTQNTEAFF. Looking up the rest from reference TRBV7-3 and TRBJ1-1 gives the full variable domain: GAGVSQTPSNKVTEKGKYVELRCDPISGHTALYWYRQSLGQGPEFLIYFQGTGAADDSGLPNDRFFAVRPEGSVSTLKIQRTERGDSAVYLCASSPTGTQNTEAFFGQGTRLTVV.

The chain combines TRBV4-2 with TRBJ2-1; the TRBD2 assignment by TCRdb is unverifiable without DNA. Germline V gene data show CDR1 as LGHNA and CDR2 as YNFKEQ. The CDR3 length is 15 residues. CDR3 protein: CASSRTSGTSNEQFF.

The chain recombines TRBV2 with TRBJ2-5; TCRdb designates TRBD2, a call that cannot be tested without DNA. The CDR3 covers 14 residues. CDR1 is SNHLY, CDR2 FYNNEI, per germline. The CDR3 sequence: CASTLGLTQETQYF.

The rearrangement joins TRBV7-9 to TRBJ1-1; TCRdb picks TRBD1, but there is no DNA to check that call. Germline CDR1 and CDR2: SEHNR and FQNEAQ (reference sequence). CDR3 length: 14 amino acids. Here the CDR3 reads CASSLVQGGTEAFF. Together with reference TRBV7-9 and TRBJ1-1, the CDR3 gives the full variable domain: DTGVSQNPRHKITKRGQNVTFRCDPISEHNRLYWYRQTLGQGPEFLTYFQNEAQLEKSRLLSDRFSAERPKGSFSTLEIQRTEQGDSAMYLCASSLVQGGTEAFFGQGTRLTVV.

This chain links TRBV27 with TRBJ1-1; TCRdb's D gene call, TRBD1, goes unchecked for lack of DNA. The CDR3 sequence is 14 residues long. Germline V gene sequence: CDR1 MNHEY, CDR2 SMNVEV (reference sequence). This CDR3 is CASSAPDRLLEAFF.

CDR3 residues: CASSHGLGGNTEAFF. The chain links TRBV7-8 to TRBJ1-1; TCRdb gives TRBD1 as the D gene, but with no DNA this cannot be confirmed. Per the germline V gene, CDR1 is SGHVS and CDR2 is FQNEAQ. The CDR3 length is 15 residues. Using reference TRBV7-8 and TRBJ1-1 for the parts outside the CDR3, the full variable domain is GAGVSQSPRYKVAKRGQDVALRCDPISGHVSLFWYQQALGQGPEFLTYFQNEAQLDKSGLPSDRFFAERPEGSVSTLKIQRTQQEDSAVYLCASSHGLGGNTEAFFGQGTRLTVV.

The genes are TRBV7-2 and TRBJ2-3; there is no DNA to check the TCRdb D call of TRBD2. There are 18 residues in the CDR3. The germline V gene encodes CDR1 SGHTA and CDR2 FQGNSA. The chain's CDR3 is CASSLAPFSGAHTDTQYF.

The chain has TRBV25-1 and TRBJ2-2; TCRdb calls TRBD1, which cannot be checked without DNA. Germline values: CDR1 MGHDK, CDR2 SYGVNS. The length of the CDR3 is 14 residues. The chain's CDR3 is CASSEFQGTGELFF. Full variable domain (rest looked up from reference TRBV25-1 and TRBJ2-2): EADIYQTPRYLVIGTGKKITLECSQTMGHDKMYWYQQDPGMELHLIHYSYGVNSTEKGDLSSESTVSRIRTEHFPLTLESARPSHTSQYLCASSEFQGTGELFFGEGSRLTVL.

This chain connects TRBV9 to TRBJ2-1; the TCRdb D gene call, TRBD1, has no DNA to confirm it. Germline CDR1 SGDLS, CDR2 YYNGEE. The CDR3 is made up of 16 amino acids. CDR3 region: CASSPRGQGSYNEQFF.

The gene calls are TRBV24-1 and TRBJ2-5. The length of the CDR3 is 13 residues. Germline CDR1 and CDR2: KGHDR and SFDVKD. CDR3 sequence: CATSDQFLETQYF.

The chain combines TRBV7-2 with TRBJ2-3; TCRdb proposes TRBD1, but this gene call is untestable without DNA. CDR1 and CDR2 from the germline V gene are SGHTA and FQGNSA. CDR3 length: 13 amino acids. The CDR3: CASSSGPTDTQYF. Together with reference TRBV7-2 and TRBJ2-3, the CDR3 gives the full variable domain: GAGVSQSPSNKVTEKGKDVELRCDPISGHTALYWYRQSLGQGLEFLIYFQGNSAPDKSGLPSDRFSAERTGGSVSTLTIQRTQQEDSAVYLCASSSGPTDTQYFGPGTRLTVL.

The rearrangement links TRBV7-2 to TRBJ2-5; checking the TCRdb D call of TRBD2 is not possible without DNA. The CDR3 runs to 14 residues. Germline values: CDR1 SGHTA, CDR2 FQGNSA. CDR3 in amino acids: CASSLWGLEETQYF.

The rearrangement uses TRBV28 and TRBJ2-1; TCRdb's D gene call, TRBD2, goes unchecked for lack of DNA. Germline lookup yields CDR1 MDHEN and CDR2 SYDVKM. The CDR3 has 16 residues. CDR3 in amino acids: CASGGTSGRLRNEQFF.

This chain uses TRBV20-1 with TRBJ1-5; the TRBD1 assignment by TCRdb is unverifiable without DNA. Germline V gene lookup returns CDR1 DFQATT and CDR2 SNEGSKA (reference sequence). This CDR3 is built from 12 residues. The CDR3 spells CSASSGVRPQHF.

The rearrangement joins TRBV5-1 to TRBJ2-7; TCRdb returns TRBD1, unconfirmable since there is no DNA. This CDR3 spans 15 amino acids. Per germline, CDR1 SGHRS and CDR2 YFSETQ. CDR3 in amino acids: CASSLGQGKGGEQYF.

The chain employs TRBV18 and TRBJ2-1; the TCRdb D gene call, TRBD2, has no DNA to confirm it. CDR1 is KGHSH and CDR2 is LQKENI in the germline V gene. CDR3 size: 16 residues. CDR3 sequence reads: CASSSGLAGEAGEQFF. Full variable domain (rest looked up from reference TRBV18 and TRBJ2-1): NAGVMQNPRHLVRRRGQEARLRCSPMKGHSHVYWYRQLPEEGLKFMVYLQKENIIDESGMPKERFSAEFPKEGPSILRIQQVVRGDSAAYFCASSSGLAGEAGEQFFGPGTRLTVL.

The chain employs TRBV4-3 and TRBJ1-2; TCRdb gives TRBD1 as the D gene, but with no DNA this cannot be confirmed. CDR1 LGHNA and CDR2 YSLEER come from the germline V gene. This CDR3 is 13 amino acids long. CDR3 sequence: CASSQDRGYGYTF.

J is TRBJ2-1 and V is TRBV12-3 or TRBV12-4; TCRdb lists TRBD1, though no DNA is available to test this call. There are 16 residues in the CDR3. The CDR3 spells CASRRRANSWGNEQFF.

This chain connects TRBV18 to TRBJ1-1. The CDR3 totals 14 residues. The germline CDR1 and CDR2 sequences are KGHSH and LQKENI. This chain's CDR3 is CASSPFQKPDEAFF.